The 10 T cell receptor beta chains given below trace back to one sample, sequenced in a study of T cells after yellow fever vaccination. TCRdb independently ran MiXCR on the 5' RACE reads; one entry per CDR3 protein. This sample has fewer than 400,000 distinct CDR3 sequences, with over 5% found just once. This specimen was PBMCs, taken 5 days after the yellow fever booster vaccination. The receptor source for this set is a man between 25 and 39 years old who received the YFV17D yellow fever vaccine.

The V gene is TRBV11-1, the J gene TRBJ1-5; TRBD1 aligns across 10 bases. The CDR3 consists of 19 residues. Germline-derived CDR1 and CDR2 are SGHAT and FQDESV (reference sequence). With 1 base clipped from V and 6 bases from J, the junction kept 15 bases outside the gene matches. The CDR3 region is CASSLDLETGGRPAQPQHF. CDR3 nucleotides: TGTGCCAGCAGCTTAGACCTCGAGACAGGGGGCCGGCCGGCTCAGCCCCAGCATTTT.

This chain uses TRBV12-3 or TRBV12-4 with TRBJ1-2; TRBD1 agrees at 7 bases. This CDR3 comprises 14 residues. The junction had 12 bases not matched to a gene; V was cut back by 7 bases and J by 7 bases. As DNA, the CDR3 is TGTGCCAGCACCCAGACAGGGAAAACTGGTGGCTACACCTTC. As protein: CASTQTGKTGGYTF.

This chain connects TRBV5-6 to TRBJ2-7; no reliable D call. This CDR3 spans 13 amino acids. Germline lookup yields CDR1 SGHDT and CDR2 YYEEEE. Trimming shortened V by 7 bases and J by 5 bases, and 16 bases separated the two germline ends. CDR3 DNA sequence: TGTGCCAGCGGCCGCTGGGGAAGGGACGAGCAGTACTTC. As protein: CASGRWGRDEQYF.

The rearrangement joins TRBV9 to TRBJ2-3; 14 nucleotides line up with TRBD2. V lost 4 bases and J lost 5; bases outside the gene matches: 9. Per germline, CDR1 SGDLS and CDR2 YYNGEE. The CDR3 runs to 17 residues. The CDR3 protein is CASSPLSGLAGVDTQYF. The DNA for the CDR3 is TGTGCCAGCAGCCCACTATCGGGACTAGCGGGAGTAGATACGCAGTATTTT.

This clonotype was seen more than once but under ten times. The V call is TRBV18, the J call TRBJ2-4, with D perhaps TRBD1 (5 bases). Trimming pared 2 bases from V and 1 base from J, leaving 15 bases between. Germline-derived CDR1 and CDR2 are KGHSH and LQKENI. CDR3 length: 17 amino acids. The CDR3 here is CASSPVPRAGAKNIQYF. In DNA form, the CDR3 reads TGTGCCAGCTCACCAGTCCCGAGAGCAGGGGCCAAAAACATTCAGTACTTC.

This clonotype was counted many times. This chain joins TRBV5-6 and TRBJ2-2, with 9 bases aligning to TRBD2. Germline assignment: CDR1 SGHDT and CDR2 YYEEEE. The junction had 4 bases not matched to a gene; V was cut back by 1 base and J by 6 bases. The CDR3 has 15 residues. The CDR3 here is CASSLFSGRPGELFF. Written as DNA, the CDR3 is TGTGCCAGCAGCTTGTTTAGCGGGAGACCCGGGGAGCTGTTTTTT.

This clonotype was seen repeatedly, ten times or more. The chain is built from TRBV10-3 and TRBJ2-6; D is possibly TRBD1 or TRBD2 (5 bases each). CDR3 size: 15 residues. V lost 4 bases, J lost 2 bases, and 9 bases lay in between. Germline V gene data show CDR1 as ENHRY and CDR2 as SYGVKD. The CDR3 DNA is TGTGCCATCAGTGGGGACCTGGCTGGGGCCAACGTCCTGACTTTC. It encodes CAISGDLAGANVLTF.

There are many counts of this clonotype. The V and J genes are TRBV28 and TRBJ1-5; possible D gene TRBD1, 5 bases. Germline V gene data show CDR1 as MDHEN and CDR2 as SYDVKM. The CDR3 runs 14 residues. V was shortened by 5 bases and J by 7 bases, with 15 bases between the two germline ends. This CDR3 reads CASSLGLLSQPQHF. CDR3 DNA: TGTGCCAGCAGTCTGGGACTTTTGAGCCAGCCCCAGCATTTT.

This clonotype showed up just a few times. The chain employs TRBV28 and TRBJ2-3; no clear D. This CDR3 is 16 amino acids long. Trimming cost V 5 bases and J 3 bases, with 18 bases left between them. Germline CDR1 MDHEN, CDR2 SYDVKM. The DNA for the CDR3 is TGTGCCAGCAGTCCCCCCCGCCTGGGTGGGACAGATACGCAGTATTTT. Protein product: CASSPPRLGGTDTQYF.

This clonotype was detected ten times or more. V usage is TRBV27 and J usage is TRBJ2-7; 9 nucleotides agree with TRBD1. The CDR3 runs to 12 residues. The germline CDR1 and CDR2 sequences are MNHEY and SMNVEV (reference sequence). The trim removed 6 bases at V and 5 bases at J, leaving 2 bases unmatched. CDR3 sequence: CASRTGGNEQYF. CDR3 nucleotides: TGTGCCAGCAGGACAGGGGGAAACGAGCAGTACTTC.